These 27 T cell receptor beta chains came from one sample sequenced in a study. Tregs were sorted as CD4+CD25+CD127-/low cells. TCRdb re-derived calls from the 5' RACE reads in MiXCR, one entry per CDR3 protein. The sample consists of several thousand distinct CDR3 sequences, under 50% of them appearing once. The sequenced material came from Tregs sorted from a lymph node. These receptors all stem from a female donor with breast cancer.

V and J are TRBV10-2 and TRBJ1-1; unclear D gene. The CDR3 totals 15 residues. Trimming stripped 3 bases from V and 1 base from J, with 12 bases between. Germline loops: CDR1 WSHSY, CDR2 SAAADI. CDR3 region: CASSDWVGSNTEAFF. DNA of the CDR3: TGCGCCAGCAGTGATTGGGTAGGGTCGAACACTGAAGCTTTCTTT.

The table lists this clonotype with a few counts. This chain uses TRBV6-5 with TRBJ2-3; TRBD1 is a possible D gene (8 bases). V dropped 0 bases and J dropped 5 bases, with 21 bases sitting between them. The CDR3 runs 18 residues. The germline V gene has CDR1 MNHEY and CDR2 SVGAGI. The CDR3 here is CASSYSWLETGEGDTQYF. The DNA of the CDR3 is TGTGCCAGCAGTTACTCGTGGTTGGAGACAGGGGAGGGAGATACGCAGTATTTT.

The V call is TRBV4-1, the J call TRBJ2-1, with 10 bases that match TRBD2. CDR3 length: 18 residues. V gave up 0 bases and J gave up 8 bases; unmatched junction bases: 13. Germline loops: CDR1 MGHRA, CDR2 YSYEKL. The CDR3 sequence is CASSQDPLAAGGGDEQFF. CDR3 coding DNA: TGCGCCAGCAGCCAAGATCCCCTAGCAGCGGGAGGGGGGGATGAGCAGTTCTTC.

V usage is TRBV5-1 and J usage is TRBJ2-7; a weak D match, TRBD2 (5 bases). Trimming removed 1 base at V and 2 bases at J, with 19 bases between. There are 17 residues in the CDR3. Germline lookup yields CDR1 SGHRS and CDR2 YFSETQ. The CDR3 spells CASSLFGGLPGTYEQYF. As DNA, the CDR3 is TGCGCCAGCAGCTTGTTTGGTGGTCTCCCGGGGACCTACGAGCAGTACTTC.

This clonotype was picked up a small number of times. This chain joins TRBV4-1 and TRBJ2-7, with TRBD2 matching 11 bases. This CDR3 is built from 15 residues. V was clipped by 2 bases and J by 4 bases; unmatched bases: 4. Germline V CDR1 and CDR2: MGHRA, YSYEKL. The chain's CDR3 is CASSQSGTSGYEQYF. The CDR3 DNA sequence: TGCGCCAGCAGCCAATCCGGGACTAGCGGTTACGAGCAGTACTTC.

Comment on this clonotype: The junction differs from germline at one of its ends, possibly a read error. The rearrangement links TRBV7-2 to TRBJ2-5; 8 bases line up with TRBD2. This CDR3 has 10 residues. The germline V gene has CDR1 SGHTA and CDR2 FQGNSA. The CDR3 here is CASGLGGLDF. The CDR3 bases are TGTGCCAGCGGCTTAGGGGGACTAGATTTC.

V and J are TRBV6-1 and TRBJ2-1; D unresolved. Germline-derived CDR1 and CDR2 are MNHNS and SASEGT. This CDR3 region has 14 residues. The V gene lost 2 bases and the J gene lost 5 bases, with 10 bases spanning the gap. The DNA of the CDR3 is TGTGCCAGCAGTGAATTTGGGCAGCACAATGAGCAGTTCTTC. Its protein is CASSEFGQHNEQFF.

CDR3 in amino acids: CASSNTGLGEQYF. Here the CDR3 DNA reads TGTGCCAGCAGCAATACAGGGTTGGGTGAGCAGTACTTC. The chain joins TRBV7-6 to TRBJ2-7; D perhaps matches TRBD1 (6 bases). The CDR3 has 13 amino acids. V was cut by 5 bases and J by 7 bases, with 15 bases left in between. Looked up from germline, CDR1 is SGHVS and CDR2 is FNYEAQ.

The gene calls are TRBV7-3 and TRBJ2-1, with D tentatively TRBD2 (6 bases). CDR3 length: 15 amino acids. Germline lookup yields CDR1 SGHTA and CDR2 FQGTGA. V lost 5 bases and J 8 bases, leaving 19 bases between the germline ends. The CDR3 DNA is TGTGCCAGCAGCCCCTTGGGAGGTTGGGGAGATGAGCAGTTCTTC. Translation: CASSPLGGWGDEQFF.

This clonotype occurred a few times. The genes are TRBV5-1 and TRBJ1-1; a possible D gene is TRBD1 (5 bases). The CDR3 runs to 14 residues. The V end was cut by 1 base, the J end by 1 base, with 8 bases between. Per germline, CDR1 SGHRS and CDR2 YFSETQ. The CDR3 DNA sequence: TGCGCCAGCAGCTTGTTTGGGGCGAACACTGAAGCTTTCTTT. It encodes CASSLFGANTEAFF.

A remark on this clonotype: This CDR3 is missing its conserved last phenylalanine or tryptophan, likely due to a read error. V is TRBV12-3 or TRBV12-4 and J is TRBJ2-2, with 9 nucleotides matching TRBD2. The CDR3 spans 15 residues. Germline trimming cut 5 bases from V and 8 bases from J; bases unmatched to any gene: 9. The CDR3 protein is CASSRLADPYGELFL. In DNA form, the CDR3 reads TGTGCCAGCAGTCGACTAGCGGACCCTTATGGGGAGCTGTTTCTT.

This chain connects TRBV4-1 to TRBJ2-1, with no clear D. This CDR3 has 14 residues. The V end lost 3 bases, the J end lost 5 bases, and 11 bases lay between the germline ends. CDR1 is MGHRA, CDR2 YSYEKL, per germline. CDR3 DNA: TGCGCCAGCAGCCATTCGGGCCTTAACAATGAGCAGTTCTTC. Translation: CASSHSGLNNEQFF.

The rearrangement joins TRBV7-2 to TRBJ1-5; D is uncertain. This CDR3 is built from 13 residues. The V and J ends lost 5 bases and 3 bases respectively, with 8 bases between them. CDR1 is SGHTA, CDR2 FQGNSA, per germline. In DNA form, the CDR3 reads TGTGCCAGCAGCGCCCGAATCAATCAGCCCCAGCATTTT. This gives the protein CASSARINQPQHF.

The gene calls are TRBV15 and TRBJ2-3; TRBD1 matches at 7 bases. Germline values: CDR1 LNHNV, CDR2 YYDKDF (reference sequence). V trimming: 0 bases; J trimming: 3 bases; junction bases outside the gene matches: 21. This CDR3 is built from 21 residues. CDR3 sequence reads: CATSRDRGPGFWKADTDTQYF. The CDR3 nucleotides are TGTGCCACCAGCAGAGATAGGGGGCCAGGGTTCTGGAAAGCGGATACAGATACGCAGTATTTT.

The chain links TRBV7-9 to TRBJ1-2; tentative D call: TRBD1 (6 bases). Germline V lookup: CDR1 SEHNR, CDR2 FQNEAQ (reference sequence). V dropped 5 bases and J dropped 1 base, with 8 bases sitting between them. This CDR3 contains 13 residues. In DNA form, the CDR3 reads TGTGCCAGCAGCCGGGACAATAACTATGGCTACACCTTC. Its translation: CASSRDNNYGYTF.

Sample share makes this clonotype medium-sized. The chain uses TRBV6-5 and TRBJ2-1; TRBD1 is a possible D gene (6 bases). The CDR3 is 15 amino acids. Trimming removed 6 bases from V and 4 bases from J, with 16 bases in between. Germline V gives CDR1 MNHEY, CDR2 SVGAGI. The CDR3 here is CASSTDRSGYNEQFF. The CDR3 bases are TGTGCCAGCAGCACTGACAGGAGCGGATACAATGAGCAGTTCTTC.

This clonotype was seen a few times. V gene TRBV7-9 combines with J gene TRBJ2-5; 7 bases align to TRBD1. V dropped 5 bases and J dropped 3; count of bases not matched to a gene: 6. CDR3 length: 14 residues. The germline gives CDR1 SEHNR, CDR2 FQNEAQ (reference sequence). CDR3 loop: CASSPMGQKETQYF. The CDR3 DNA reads TGTGCCAGCAGCCCGATGGGACAGAAAGAGACCCAGTACTTC. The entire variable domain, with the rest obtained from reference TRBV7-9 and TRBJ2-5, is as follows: DTGVSQNPRHKITKRGQNVTFRCDPISEHNRLYWYRQTLGQGPEFLTYFQNEAQLEKSRLLSDRFSAERPKGSFSTLEIQRTEQGDSAMYLCASSPMGQKETQYFGPGTRLLVL.

As DNA, the CDR3 is TGTGCCAGCAGCGGAAGACAGGGGCGCAGCTCTGGGGCCAACGTCCTGACTTTC. Protein product: CASSGRQGRSSGANVLTF. The rearrangement uses TRBV9 and TRBJ2-6, with 8 bases matching TRBD1. The length of the CDR3 is 18 residues. Germline values: CDR1 SGDLS, CDR2 YYNGEE. The V gene end was trimmed by 3 bases and the J gene end by 0 bases; junction bases not matched to a gene: 8.

CDR3 sequence (DNA): TGCGCCAGCAGCTCCCTCACGCGTACAGATGAAGCTTTCTTT. Its translation is CASSSLTRTDEAFF. This chain connects TRBV5-1 to TRBJ1-1; D is undetermined. Germline V gene lookup returns CDR1 SGHRS and CDR2 YFSETQ. The CDR3 has 14 residues. Trimming took 3 bases from V and 7 from J, leaving 16 bases between them.

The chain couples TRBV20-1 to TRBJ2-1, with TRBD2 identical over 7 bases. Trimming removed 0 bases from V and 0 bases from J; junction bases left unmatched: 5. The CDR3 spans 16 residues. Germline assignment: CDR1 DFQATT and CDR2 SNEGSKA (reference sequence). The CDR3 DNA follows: TGCAGTGCTAGAGATCTCGGGGGGAGCTCCTACAATGAGCAGTTCTTC. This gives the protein CSARDLGGSSYNEQFF.

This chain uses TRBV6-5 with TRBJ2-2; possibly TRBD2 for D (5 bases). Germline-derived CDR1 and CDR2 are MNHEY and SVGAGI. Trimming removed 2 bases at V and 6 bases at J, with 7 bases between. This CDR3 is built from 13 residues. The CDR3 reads CASSYVGAGELFF. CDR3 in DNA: TGTGCCAGCAGTTACGTCGGGGCCGGGGAGCTGTTTTTT.

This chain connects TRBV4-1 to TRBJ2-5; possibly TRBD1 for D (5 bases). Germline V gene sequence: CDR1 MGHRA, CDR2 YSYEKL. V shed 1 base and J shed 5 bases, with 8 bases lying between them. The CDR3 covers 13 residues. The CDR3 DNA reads TGCGCCAGCAGCCAAGGACAGCTGGAGACCCAGTACTTC. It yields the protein CASSQGQLETQYF.

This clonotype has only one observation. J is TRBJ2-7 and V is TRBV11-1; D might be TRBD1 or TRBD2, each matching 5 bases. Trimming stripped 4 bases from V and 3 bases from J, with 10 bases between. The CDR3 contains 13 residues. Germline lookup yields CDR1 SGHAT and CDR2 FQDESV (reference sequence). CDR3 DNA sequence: TGTGCCAGCAGCTCCCCTGGGGGCTACGAGCAGTACTTC. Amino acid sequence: CASSSPGGYEQYF.

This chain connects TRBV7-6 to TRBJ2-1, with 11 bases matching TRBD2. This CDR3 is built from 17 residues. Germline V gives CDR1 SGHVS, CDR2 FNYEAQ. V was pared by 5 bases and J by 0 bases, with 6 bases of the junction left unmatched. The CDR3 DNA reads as TGTGCCAGCAGCCCGAAAACTAGCGGGAGCTCCTACAATGAGCAGTTCTTC. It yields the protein CASSPKTSGSSYNEQFF.

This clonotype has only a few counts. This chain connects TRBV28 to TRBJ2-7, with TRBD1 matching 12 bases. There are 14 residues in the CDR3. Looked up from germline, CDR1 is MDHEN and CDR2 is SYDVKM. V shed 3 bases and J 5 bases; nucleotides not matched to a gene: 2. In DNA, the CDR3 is TGTGCCAGCAGTTTTGGGACAGGGGGCGACGAGCAGTACTTC. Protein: CASSFGTGGDEQYF.

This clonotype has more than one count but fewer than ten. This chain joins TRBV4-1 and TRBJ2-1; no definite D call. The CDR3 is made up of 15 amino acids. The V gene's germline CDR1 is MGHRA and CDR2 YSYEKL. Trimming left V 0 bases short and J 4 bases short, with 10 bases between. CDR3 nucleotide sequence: TGCGCCAGCAGCCAAGATCATCCTGAATACAATGAGCAGTTCTTC. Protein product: CASSQDHPEYNEQFF.

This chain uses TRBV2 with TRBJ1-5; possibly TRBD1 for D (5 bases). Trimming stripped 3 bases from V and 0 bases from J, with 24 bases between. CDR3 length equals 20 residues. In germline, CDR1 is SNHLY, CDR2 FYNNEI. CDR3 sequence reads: CASSDLGVGTQGNSNQPQHF. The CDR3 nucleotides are TGTGCCAGCAGTGATTTGGGCGTTGGGACGCAAGGGAATAGCAATCAGCCCCAGCATTTT.